This TCR beta chain was profiled in a study of blood T cell repertoires in COVID-19. Study in general: COVID-19 samples from acute and convalescent phases originated in the United States, Italy and Spain. Nucleic acid was either cDNA or gDNA, and it came from T cells, B-cell-depleted T cells, or PBMCs.

Germline loops: CDR1 MNHEY, CDR2 SVGEGT. The V and J ends lost 2 bases and 3 bases respectively, with 7 bases between them. The CDR3 totals 13 residues. Study processing details: The authors estimated nucleated cell counts from reference gene primer amplification. Sequenced by immunoSEQ multiplex PCR; TCRdb stores in-frame clones only, minus some. That table gives V, J and clone size, and the DNA gave D and trimming. The data contain 150,000 to 200,000 clones, roughly four fifths of them seen just once; the ten biggest clones take up 7.6%. This clone was seen a few times. A Seattle source enrolled patients during active infection and followed them longitudinally.

The genes are TRBV6-2 or TRBV6-3 and TRBJ1-1; tentatively, D is TRBD1 (6 bases). The clonotype was recovered from an older woman with COVID-19, enrolled during active disease. Sequencing was performed on peripheral blood. CDR3 DNA: TGTGCCAGCAGTTACGGGACATACACTGAAGCTTTCTTT. This sequence encodes CASSYGTYTEAFF.